This is a list of T cell receptor beta chains from one sample in a study of blood T cell repertoires in COVID-19. The table came from immunoSEQ multiplex PCR; TCRdb's copy has only in-frame clones and leaves some out. This table has fewer than 400,000 clones, 85% appearing once. Specimen: peripheral blood. All receptors derive from a woman younger than 35 with acute or convalescent COVID-19. Each CDR3 is given with its conserved first and last residue. A D gene is named only where the DNA matches it firmly. Size is omitted from some rows. Given values are once, few, many or a class for expanded clones.

V	size	J	length	D	DNA	CDR3
TRBV28	.	TRBJ2-3	15	TRBD2	TGTGCCAGCAGTTTAACCGGGAGGGCGACAGATACGCAGTATTTT	CASSLTGRATDTQYF
TRBV4-2	few	TRBJ2-3	17	TRBD2	TGTGCCAGCAGCCAAGGCTTACTAGCGGGACCCACAGATACGCAGTATTTT	CASSQGLLAGPTDTQYF
TRBV24-1	.	TRBJ2-5	15	.	TGTGCCACCAGTGATTTGGGACAGAACTCAGAGACCCAGTACTTC	CATSDLGQNSETQYF
TRBV6-1	once	TRBJ1-1	16	.	TGTGCCAGCAGTGAAACGACAGGACCTATGAACACTGAAGCTTTCTTT	CASSETTGPMNTEAFF
TRBV5-1	.	TRBJ1-2	13	TRBD1	TGCGCCAGCAGGTCCAGGGGGCGAGGAGGCTACACCTTC	CASRSRGRGGYTF
TRBV19	.	TRBJ1-2	14	.	TGTGCCAGTAGTATGGGCAGGCACGGTGGTGGCTACACCTTC	CASSMGRHGGGYTF
TRBV5-1	.	TRBJ1-1	13	TRBD1	TGCGCCAGCAGCTTGGTGGGGACAGGGGAGGCTTTCTTT	CASSLVGTGEAFF
TRBV12-5	once	TRBJ1-2	13	TRBD1	TGTGCTAGTGGTCCGACAGGGAGCGGCGGCTACACCTTC	CASGPTGSGGYTF
TRBV9	.	TRBJ2-2	13	.	TGTGCCAGCAGCGGAGGGGGCACCGGGGAGCTGTTTTTT	CASSGGGTGELFF
TRBV5-1	.	TRBJ2-2	15	TRBD1	TGCGCCAGCAGCCAGGACAGGGGGCGCACCGGGGAGCTGTTTTTT	CASSQDRGRTGELFF
TRBV6-4	.	TRBJ1-6	13	.	TGTGCCAGCAGCTCGAGAGATAATTCACCCCTCCACTTT	CASSSRDNSPLHF
TRBV27	.	TRBJ2-1	15	TRBD2	TGTGCCAGCAGTGATCTAGCGGGAAGTACAAATGAGCAGTTCTTC	CASSDLAGSTNEQFF